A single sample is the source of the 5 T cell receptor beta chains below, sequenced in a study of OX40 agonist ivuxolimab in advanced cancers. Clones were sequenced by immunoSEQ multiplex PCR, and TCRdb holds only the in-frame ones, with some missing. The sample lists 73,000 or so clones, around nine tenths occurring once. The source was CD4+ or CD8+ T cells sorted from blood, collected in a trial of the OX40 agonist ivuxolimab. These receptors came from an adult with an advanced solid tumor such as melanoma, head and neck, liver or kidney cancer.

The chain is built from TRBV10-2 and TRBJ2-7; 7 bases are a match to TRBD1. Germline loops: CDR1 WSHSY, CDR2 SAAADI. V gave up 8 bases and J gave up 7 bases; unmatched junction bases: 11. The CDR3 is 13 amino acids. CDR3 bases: TGCGCCAGCCAGACAGGGCAGGCTAGGGAGCAGTACTTC. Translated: CASQTGQAREQYF.

CDR3 amino acids: CAWMGTRNSPLHF. The CDR3 region has the DNA TGTGCCTGGATGGGAACGAGGAATTCACCCCTCCACTTT. The chain links TRBV30 to TRBJ1-6; D gene uncertain. CDR1 is GTSNPN and CDR2 is SVGIG in the germline V gene (reference sequence). Trimming removed 4 bases from V and 7 bases from J, with 11 bases in between. This CDR3 has 13 amino acids.

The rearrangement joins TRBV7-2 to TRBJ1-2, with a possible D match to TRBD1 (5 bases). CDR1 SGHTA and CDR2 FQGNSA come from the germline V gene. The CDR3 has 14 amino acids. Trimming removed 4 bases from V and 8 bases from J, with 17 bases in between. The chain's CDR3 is CASSSKKGTSGYTF. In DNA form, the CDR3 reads TGTGCCAGCAGCTCAAAGAAAGGGACTAGCGGCTACACCTTC.

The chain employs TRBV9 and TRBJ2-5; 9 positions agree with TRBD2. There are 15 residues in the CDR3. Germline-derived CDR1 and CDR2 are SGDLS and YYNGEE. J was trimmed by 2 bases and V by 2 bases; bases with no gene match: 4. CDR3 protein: CASSVTSGGQETQYF. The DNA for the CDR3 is TGTGCCAGCAGCGTCACGAGCGGGGGGCAAGAGACCCAGTACTTC.

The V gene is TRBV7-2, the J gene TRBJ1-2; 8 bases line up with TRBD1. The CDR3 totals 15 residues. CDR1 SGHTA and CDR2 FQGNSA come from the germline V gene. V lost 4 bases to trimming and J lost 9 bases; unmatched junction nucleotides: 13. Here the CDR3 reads CASSSSSGTGGSYTF. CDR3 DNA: TGTGCCAGCAGCTCATCGTCCGGGACAGGAGGAAGCTACACCTTC.